The text below deals with one T cell receptor (beta chain). Its antigen is unidentified. The entry originates in a study of cytomegalovirus exposure and HLA in healthy donors. PCR was performed using 60 Vbeta and 13 Jbeta primers. Repertoires were generated with immunoSEQ multiplex PCR, while TCRdb's copy carries only in-frame clones and drops some. This table has about 150,000 clones, 60% to 85% appearing once. Germline CDR1 GTSNPN, CDR2 SVGIG (reference sequence). V lost 4 bases, J lost 4 bases, and 15 bases lay in between. The length of the CDR3 is 14 residues. General observations from the study: Data from an earlier analysis indicated that most TCR beta V segments were productive either about 90% or about 30% of the time.

The source is a man between 35 and 55 years old in good health and CMV-seropositive. J is TRBJ2-3 and V is TRBV30; a possible D gene is TRBD1 (6 bases). Sequencing used PBMCs. CDR3 residues: CAWTPGVGADTQYF. In DNA form, the CDR3 reads TGTGCCTGGACGCCAGGGGTAGGGGCAGATACGCAGTATTTT.